This passage covers 30 T cell receptor beta chains from one sample sequenced in a study of T cells in Graves' hyperthyroidism and ophthalmopathy. The CDR3 regions of TCR beta were amplified from RNA transcripts. A first-round RT-PCR of the TCR CDR3 used the HTBI primer set. TCRdb called the multiplex PCR reads again in MiXCR, with one record for every CDR3 protein. There are 300,000 to 400,000 distinct CDR3 sequences in the sample; more than 12% occur only once, and about 20% lies in the top ten. Sequenced material: blood. The receptors here all came from a young woman with Graves' ophthalmopathy.

This clonotype was found many times. The rearrangement uses TRBV7-2 and TRBJ2-1; a weak D match, TRBD1 (5 bases). CDR3 length: 11 amino acids. Germline values: CDR1 SGHTA, CDR2 FQGNSA. Trimming cost V 2 bases and J 15 bases, with 11 bases left between them. CDR3 amino acids: CASSLQRQWFF. The CDR3 region has the DNA TGTGCCAGCAGCTTACAAAGACAGTGGTTCTTC.

This clonotype was detected ten times or more. The V and J genes are TRBV4-2 and TRBJ1-1, with D possibly TRBD1 on 5 matching bases. The germline CDR1 and CDR2 sequences are LGHNA and YNFKEQ. V lost 1 base and J 2 bases, leaving 11 bases between the germline ends. The CDR3 has 15 amino acids. The CDR3 region is CASSQGRQINTEAFF. In DNA form, the CDR3 reads TGTGCCAGCAGCCAAGGGCGACAGATAAACACTGAAGCTTTCTTT.

This clonotype was found many times. V is TRBV24-1 and J is TRBJ1-6; D is unclear. V lost 1 base and J lost 4, with 19 bases in between. The CDR3 is made up of 19 amino acids. Per the germline V gene, CDR1 is KGHDR and CDR2 is SFDVKD. CDR3 residues: CATSDFWAPPRTYNSPLHF. The CDR3 coding sequence is TGTGCCACCAGTGATTTTTGGGCGCCACCAAGAACTTATAATTCACCCCTCCACTTT.

This chain joins TRBV19 and TRBJ1-1; no clear D gene. The length of the CDR3 is 15 residues. The V gene lost 1 base and the J gene lost 1 base, with 10 bases spanning the gap. The germline V gene has CDR1 LNHDA and CDR2 SQIVND (reference sequence). The CDR3 DNA reads TGTGCCAGTAGTATAGGGGGATTCCCGAACACTGAAGCTTTCTTT. Its protein is CASSIGGFPNTEAFF. The full variable domain, in which reference TRBV19 and TRBJ1-1 provide the parts outside the CDR3, is DGGITQSPKYLFRKEGQNVTLSCEQNLNHDAMYWYRQDPGQGLRLIYYSQIVNDFQKGDIAEGYSVSREKKESFPLTVTSAQKNPTAFYLCASSIGGFPNTEAFFGQGTRLTVV.

The table lists this clonotype with many counts. This chain links TRBV20-1 with TRBJ1-4, with 8 bases matching TRBD1. Trimming cost V 0 bases and J 4 bases; bases outside gene matches: 7. The CDR3 totals 16 residues. CDR1 DFQATT and CDR2 SNEGSKA come from the germline V gene (reference sequence). CDR3 in amino acids: CSAREPGGGNNEKLFF. In DNA form, the CDR3 reads TGCAGTGCTAGAGAGCCAGGGGGCGGAAATAATGAAAAACTGTTTTTT.

This clonotype was detected only a few times. The CDR3 region is CASYFGRTGELFF. DNA for the CDR3: TGTGCCAGCTACTTCGGGCGCACCGGGGAGCTGTTTTTT. The chain couples TRBV6-1 to TRBJ2-2, with unresolved D. Trimming removed 8 bases from V and 4 bases from J, with 11 bases in between. Germline-derived CDR1 and CDR2 are MNHNS and SASEGT. The length of the CDR3 is 13 residues.

Ten or more counts support this clonotype. The J gene is TRBJ2-1, the V gene TRBV19; the D is unclear. Trimming stripped 3 bases from V and 5 bases from J, with 8 bases between. Germline V CDR1 and CDR2: LNHDA, SQIVND (reference sequence). The CDR3 has 13 residues. Here the CDR3 DNA reads TGTGCCAGTAGTATGAACCTAAACAATGAGCAGTTCTTC. Translation gives CASSMNLNNEQFF.

This clonotype occurred once. The V and J genes are TRBV29-1 and TRBJ2-7; weak D call: TRBD1 (5 bases). Germline V gene sequence: CDR1 SQVTM, CDR2 ANQGSEA. The CDR3 runs to 13 residues. The V and J ends lost 5 bases and 1 base respectively, with 12 bases between them. This CDR3 is CSVRGWDSYEQYF. CDR3 sequence (DNA): TGCAGCGTTAGGGGATGGGATTCCTACGAGCAGTACTTC.

This clonotype was seen repeatedly, ten times or more. This sequence joins TRBV20-1 and TRBJ1-1; no clear D gene. Germline assignment: CDR1 DFQATT and CDR2 SNEGSKA (reference sequence). The CDR3 consists of 14 residues. Trimming shortened V by 0 bases and J by 6 bases, and 14 bases separated the two germline ends. The CDR3 spells CSARERWVSAEAFF. CDR3 coding DNA: TGCAGTGCTAGAGAGCGTTGGGTCAGCGCTGAAGCTTTCTTT.

V gene TRBV2 combines with J gene TRBJ2-5; D may be TRBD2 (7 bases). CDR3 size: 15 residues. Looked up from germline, CDR1 is SNHLY and CDR2 is FYNNEI. Trimming cost V 6 bases and J 1 base, with 15 bases left between them. The CDR3 nucleotides are TGTGCCAGCAGCTTAGGGGGGGCGACCCAAGAGACCCAGTACTTC. It translates to CASSLGGATQETQYF.

This clonotype occurred many times. V and J are TRBV20-1 and TRBJ1-5, with 8 bases fitting TRBD1. The germline CDR1 and CDR2 sequences are DFQATT and SNEGSKA (reference sequence). The CDR3 sequence is 14 residues long. The V gene end was trimmed by 4 bases and the J gene end by 7 bases; junction bases not matched to a gene: 9. The CDR3 here is CSATDRASGQPQHF. The CDR3 nucleotides read TGCAGTGCTACGGACAGGGCTTCGGGGCAGCCCCAGCATTTT.

The chain joins TRBV30 to TRBJ1-1; D is undetermined. Trimming removed 2 bases from V and 0 bases from J, with 10 bases in between. Germline lookup yields CDR1 GTSNPN and CDR2 SVGIG (reference sequence). This CDR3 is 14 amino acids long. In DNA, the CDR3 is TGTGCCTGGAGTCCCCGACCTATGAACACTGAAGCTTTCTTT. It encodes CAWSPRPMNTEAFF.

To note about this clonotype: This may come from a read error, since a much larger clone is one base off. V usage is TRBV12-3 or TRBV12-4 and J usage is TRBJ1-2; TRBD1 might be the D (6 bases). The CDR3 is made up of 16 amino acids. Trimming left V 0 bases short and J 2 bases short, with 13 bases between. This CDR3 is CASSLAVGGMNYGYTF. DNA for the CDR3: TGTGCCAGCAGTTTAGCCGTGGGGGGCATGAACTATGGCTACACCTTC.

This clonotype was observed at least ten times. V usage is TRBV12-3 or TRBV12-4 and J usage is TRBJ1-3; D not certain. The CDR3 covers 12 residues. The V and J ends lost 6 bases and 7 bases respectively, with 10 bases between them. CDR3 protein: CASRISANTIYF. As DNA, the CDR3 is TGTGCCAGCAGGATTTCAGCCAACACCATATATTTT.

This clonotype was detected many times. This sequence joins TRBV20-1 and TRBJ1-2; D is perhaps TRBD1 (5 bases). Germline loops: CDR1 DFQATT, CDR2 SNEGSKA (reference sequence). This CDR3 has 13 amino acids. The CDR3 nucleotides are TGCAGGATCCTGGGGGAGGACGGTCATGGCTACACCTTC. It yields the protein CRILGEDGHGYTF.

The table lists this clonotype with many counts. V and J are TRBV29-1 and TRBJ1-1, with a weak D call TRBD1 (5 bases). Germline V gene lookup returns CDR1 SQVTM and CDR2 ANQGSEA. Trimming took 4 bases from V and 7 from J, leaving 13 bases between them. The CDR3 sequence is 12 residues long. The CDR3 region is CSVGPGNNEAFF. CDR3 in DNA: TGCAGCGTTGGCCCAGGGAATAATGAAGCTTTCTTT.

The rearrangement links TRBV4-2 to TRBJ2-5; D tentatively fits TRBD1 or TRBD2 (5 bases each). Germline CDR1 and CDR2: LGHNA and YNFKEQ. V was pared by 5 bases and J by 4 bases, with 11 bases between. There are 13 residues in the CDR3. CDR3 sequence: CASSEGPTETQYF. CDR3 coding DNA: TGTGCCAGCAGCGAGGGACCCACAGAGACCCAGTACTTC.

This clonotype was seen more than once but under ten times. V is TRBV12-3 or TRBV12-4 and J is TRBJ2-5; the match to TRBD2 covers 12 bases. The junction had 10 bases not matched to a gene; V was cut back by 6 bases and J by 5 bases. This CDR3 has 16 amino acids. The CDR3 loop reads CASSNLLAGGPETQYF. For the CDR3, the DNA is TGTGCCAGCAGCAACCTCCTAGCGGGGGGGCCCGAGACCCAGTACTTC.

This clonotype was seen many times. The chain combines TRBV20-1 with TRBJ2-7; 7 nucleotides match TRBD2. The germline V gene encodes CDR1 DFQATT and CDR2 SNEGSKA (reference sequence). J was trimmed by 6 bases and V by 1 base; bases with no gene match: 12. This CDR3 spans 15 amino acids. The CDR3 here is CSARGRAGEASEQYF. The CDR3, as DNA: TGCAGTGCTAGAGGGCGGGCGGGGGAGGCGTCCGAGCAGTACTTC.

This clonotype was counted a few times. The V and J genes are TRBV28 and TRBJ1-1; D not resolved. Trimming took 6 bases from V and 1 from J, leaving 12 bases between them. Germline loops: CDR1 MDHEN, CDR2 SYDVKM. The CDR3 spans 14 residues. The CDR3 sequence: CASRGGLANTEAFF. For the CDR3, the DNA is TGTGCCAGCAGAGGCGGACTGGCGAACACTGAAGCTTTCTTT.

This clonotype was recorded many times. The chain employs TRBV12-3 or TRBV12-4 and TRBJ2-3; 13 bases align to TRBD2. The CDR3 loop spans 17 amino acids. The ends lost 3 bases at V and 1 base at J; junction bases unmatched: 4. CDR3 sequence (DNA): TGTGCCAGCAGTTTCCCCACTAGCGGGGGGGGCACAGATACGCAGTATTTT. Its protein product is CASSFPTSGGGTDTQYF.

The J gene is TRBJ1-1, the V gene TRBV7-9, with D possibly being TRBD1 (5 bases). This CDR3 has 15 amino acids. V dropped 5 bases and J dropped 1 base, with 14 bases sitting between them. Germline V CDR1 and CDR2: SEHNR, FQNEAQ (reference sequence). CDR3 bases: TGTGCCAGCAGCGCGAAGGGACCGCCGAACACTGAAGCTTTCTTT. This codes for CASSAKGPPNTEAFF.

The chain uses TRBV6-1 and TRBJ2-2, with 8 bases matching TRBD1. Germline loops: CDR1 MNHNS, CDR2 SASEGT. The CDR3 length is 14 residues. V lost 5 bases to trimming and J lost 4 bases; unmatched junction nucleotides: 3. The CDR3 protein is CASSSGGRTGELFF. CDR3 in DNA: TGTGCCAGCAGTTCAGGGGGCCGCACCGGGGAGCTGTTTTTT.

This clonotype has ten or more counts. The chain joins TRBV7-8 to TRBJ2-5; D possibly corresponds to TRBD2 (6 bases). Trimming removed 5 bases at V and 2 bases at J, with 9 bases between. CDR1 is SGHVS and CDR2 is FQNEAQ in the germline V gene. The CDR3 has 13 amino acids. CDR3 nucleotides: TGTGCCAGCAGCCGTAGCGGACAAGAGACCCAGTACTTC. Its translation is CASSRSGQETQYF.

In its sample, this clonotype was seen a few times. This sequence joins TRBV11-1 and TRBJ1-6, with D perhaps TRBD1 (5 bases). The length of the CDR3 is 15 residues. Trimming took off 2 bases at V and 4 bases at J, with 9 bases between the two ends. Per the germline V gene, CDR1 is SGHAT and CDR2 is FQDESV (reference sequence). CDR3 sequence reads: CASSLTDSYNSPLHF. The CDR3 DNA is TGTGCCAGCAGCTTAACTGACAGTTATAATTCACCCCTCCACTTT. The full variable domain, with the rest looked up from reference TRBV11-1 and TRBJ1-6, is EAEVAQSPRYKITEKSQAVAFWCDPISGHATLYWYRQILGQGPELLVQFQDESVVDDSQLPKDRFSAERLKGVDSTLKIQPAELGDSAMYLCASSLTDSYNSPLHFGNGTRLTVT.

This clonotype appeared many times. The chain combines TRBV6-1 with TRBJ1-1; 7 nucleotides line up with TRBD1. Per the germline V gene, CDR1 is MNHNS and CDR2 is SASEGT. The CDR3 covers 14 residues. The V and J ends lost 5 bases and 7 bases, in that order; junction bases with no gene match: 10. The CDR3 nucleotides read TGTGCCAGCAGTACCTGGGGACAGAGCGATGAAGCTTTCTTT. Its translation: CASSTWGQSDEAFF.

The CDR3 region is CASRRTGSLGEKLFF. CDR3 DNA sequence: TGTGCCAGCAGGAGAACAGGCTCACTTGGTGAAAAACTGTTTTTT. The rearrangement links TRBV6-1 to TRBJ1-4; a possible D gene is TRBD1 (5 bases). The V gene's germline CDR1 is MNHNS and CDR2 SASEGT. CDR3 length: 15 amino acids. The V and J ends lost 6 bases and 7 bases respectively, with 18 bases between them.

This clonotype has a count of ten or more. The chain uses TRBV20-1 and TRBJ2-7; possible D gene TRBD1, 5 bases. The germline V gene has CDR1 DFQATT and CDR2 SNEGSKA (reference sequence). The length of the CDR3 is 15 residues. Deletions cut 0 bases from V and 0 bases from J, with 12 bases between. CDR3 DNA sequence: TGCAGTGCTAGAGATTGGCGACAGTCCTCCTACGAGCAGTACTTC. This encodes CSARDWRQSSYEQYF.

In its sample, this clonotype was seen many times. The chain links TRBV6-1 to TRBJ1-3, with D possibly being TRBD1 (6 bases). The CDR3 totals 16 residues. V lost 6 bases and J lost 2, with 17 bases in between. CDR1 MNHNS and CDR2 SASEGT come from the germline V gene. CDR3 DNA sequence: TGTGCCAGCAGAGGGCCGGGACAAAGAACTGGAAACACCATATATTTT. Its protein is CASRGPGQRTGNTIYF.

This clonotype came up many times. CDR3 nucleotides: TGTGCCAGCAGTTACCTGAGTGTGGGGGTGAACACTGAAGCTTTCTTT. Amino acids: CASSYLSVGVNTEAFF. The chain carries TRBV6-2 or TRBV6-3 and TRBJ1-1; D might be TRBD1 (5 bases). The CDR3 covers 16 residues. The V end lost 2 bases, the J end lost 0 bases, and 13 bases lay between the germline ends. Per germline, CDR1 MNHEY and CDR2 SVGEGT.